These T cell receptor beta chains were read from a single sample in a study of cytomegalovirus exposure and HLA in healthy donors. TCRdb's table, derived via immunoSEQ multiplex PCR, lists solely in-frame clones and lacks some. There are roughly 180,000 clones in the sample; about 80% occur only once, and 6% to 7.5% lies in the top ten. The sequencing sample was made of PBMCs. These receptors all come from a man younger than 45 in good health and CMV-seropositive. Each CDR3 is given with its conserved first and last residue. Each record gives: clone size, J gene, D gene, V gene, CDR3 DNA, CDR3 protein. A D gene is named only where the DNA matches it firmly. Expanded clones get a size class; other rows say once, few or many, or leave the size out.

few | TRBJ1-2 | NA | TRBV6-5 | TGTGCCAGCAGTCCCCGGCCAGGGAACCTCTATGGCTACACCTTC | CASSPRPGNLYGYTF
NA | TRBJ2-3 | NA | TRBV2 | TGTGCCAGCAGTGAGAGCGGAAGCACAGATACGCAGTATTTT | CASSESGSTDTQYF
few | TRBJ1-1 | NA | TRBV5-1 | TGCGCCAGCAGCTTGAACAGGGATAACACTGAAGCTTTCTTT | CASSLNRDNTEAFF
NA | TRBJ2-1 | TRBD2 | TRBV19 | TGTGCCACCCGAGGGAGGGGGGCCAACGGGAGGGGGAATGAGCAGTTCTTC | CATRGRGANGRGNEQFF
few | TRBJ1-2 | NA | TRBV6-5 | TGTGCCAGCAGTAACGGACAGCTTTATGGCTACACCTTC | CASSNGQLYGYTF
NA | TRBJ1-2 | TRBD1 | TRBV4-3 | TGCGCCAGCAGCCAACAGGCGTCGGGACAGAGTTACGGCTACACCTTC | CASSQQASGQSYGYTF
once | TRBJ2-2 | NA | TRBV28 | TGTGCCAGCAGTTTATTTGGTGGGCTTACGAACACCGGGGAGCTGTTTTTT | CASSLFGGLTNTGELFF
NA | TRBJ1-1 | NA | TRBV9 | TGTGCCAGCAGCGTAGCAAGGGGCACTGAAGCTTTCTTT | CASSVARGTEAFF
once | TRBJ2-1 | NA | TRBV29-1 | TGCAGCTTGATCGGGGGTTACAATGAGCAGTTCTTC | CSLIGGYNEQFF
NA | TRBJ2-1 | NA | TRBV6-5 | TGTGCCAGCAGTTACTCCCTGGACTTGGGTGAGCAGTTCTTC | CASSYSLDLGEQFF
NA | TRBJ2-5 | NA | TRBV30 | TGTGCCTGGAGTGGGCAGGACATAGAGACCCAGTACTTC | CAWSGQDIETQYF
NA | TRBJ1-2 | NA | TRBV6-5 | TGTGCCAGCACCGACGGACTCTATGGCTACACCTTC | CASTDGLYGYTF
NA | TRBJ1-1 | NA | TRBV7-6 | TGTGCCAGCAGTCAGACGGGACAACCGAACACTGAAGCTTTCTTT | CASSQTGQPNTEAFF
NA | TRBJ2-2 | NA | TRBV7-8 | TGTGCCAGCAGCGACGGGACTGGAAACACCGGGGAGCTGTTTTTT | CASSDGTGNTGELFF
few | TRBJ2-5 | TRBD2 | TRBV15 | TGTGCCACCAGCGGACACTTGGCTAGCGGGTACCAAGAGACCCAGTACTTC | CATSGHLASGYQETQYF
once | TRBJ2-7 | TRBD1 | TRBV5-1 | TGCGCCAGCAGCGTTGGGGACAGGGGTTCCTACGAGCAGTACTTC | CASSVGDRGSYEQYF
NA | TRBJ1-2 | NA | TRBV15 | TGTGCCACCAGCAGAGATCCAGACAGCTATGGCTACACCTTC | CATSRDPDSYGYTF
NA | TRBJ2-7 | NA | TRBV27 | TGTGCCAGCAGTCCTAGGGGATCTACTGGCGAGCAGTACTTC | CASSPRGSTGEQYF
once | TRBJ1-4 | TRBD1 | TRBV5-7 | TGTGCCAGCAGCGGTAAAACAGGGGATGAAAAACTGTTTTTT | CASSGKTGDEKLFF
once | TRBJ1-6 | NA | TRBV11-3 | TGTGCCAGCAGCTTAGTGCTGTCAGGCCTAAGCTCCTATAATTCACCCCTCCACTTT | CASSLVLSGLSSYNSPLHF
NA | TRBJ1-5 | NA | TRBV19 | TGTGCCAGTAGCCATGGGACAAGCAATCAGCCCCAGCATTTT | CASSHGTSNQPQHF
NA | TRBJ2-7 | NA | TRBV7-9 | TGTGCCAGCAGCTTAGGCTTGGCGGGGGCCCTCTCCTACGAGCAGTACTTC | CASSLGLAGALSYEQYF
NA | TRBJ1-3 | NA | TRBV15 | TGTGCCACCAGCAGGACTCGGGGAAACACCATATATTTT | CATSRTRGNTIYF
few | TRBJ1-1 | NA | TRBV19 | TGTGCCAGTAGTATACCCTGGACAGCGAACACTGAAGCTTTCTTT | CASSIPWTANTEAFF
NA | TRBJ2-2 | TRBD2 | TRBV7-2 | TGTGCCAGCAGCTTGGGGACTAGCATCGGGGAGCTGTTTTTT | CASSLGTSIGELFF
once | TRBJ2-1 | TRBD2 | TRBV27 | TGTGCCAGCCGATATACTAGCGGGAGAAAGAATGAGCAGTTCTTC | CASRYTSGRKNEQFF
NA | TRBJ1-2 | TRBD1 | TRBV19 | TGTGCCAGTAGTATAGACCTTGGGACAGGGGATGGCTACACCTTC | CASSIDLGTGDGYTF
NA | TRBJ2-7 | TRBD1 | TRBV5-6 | TGTGCCAGCAGCGACCGGGACAGGCCCTACGAGCAGTACTTC | CASSDRDRPYEQYF
NA | TRBJ2-2 | TRBD1 | TRBV27 | TGTGCCAGCAGTTTACTAACAGGGGCCGGGCCCGGGGAGCTGTTTTTT | CASSLLTGAGPGELFF
NA | TRBJ2-6 | NA | TRBV7-2 | TGTGCCAGCAGCTCGTTTACAGGGATCTCTGGGGCCAACGTCCTGACTTTC | CASSSFTGISGANVLTF
once | TRBJ2-7 | NA | TRBV5-1 | TGCGCCAGCAGCTTGGTAGGAGTCCCTTCCTACGAGCAGTACTTC | CASSLVGVPSYEQYF
NA | TRBJ2-7 | TRBD2 | TRBV25-1 | TGTGCCAGCAGCTCGACTAGCGGGGCGTCCTACGAGCAGTACTTC | CASSSTSGASYEQYF
NA | TRBJ2-1 | TRBD2 | TRBV2 | TGTGCCAGCAGTGAACTAGCGGGGGGCAATGAGCAGTTCTTC | CASSELAGGNEQFF
NA | TRBJ2-3 | NA | TRBV6-5 | TGTGCCAGCAGTCTAGGACTTTCCACAGATACGCAGTATTTT | CASSLGLSTDTQYF
NA | TRBJ2-7 | NA | TRBV28 | TGTGCCAGCAATATAGGCGCCGGGAGTCTCTACGAGCAGTACTTC | CASNIGAGSLYEQYF
NA | TRBJ2-1 | NA | TRBV28 | TGTGCCAGCATTGGCGGGGCAGACGTGAGGAATGAGCAGTTCTTC | CASIGGADVRNEQFF
NA | TRBJ2-7 | TRBD1 | TRBV16 | TGTGCCAGCAGCCCCAGGGGGCGCGGCGAGCAGTACTTC | CASSPRGRGEQYF
NA | TRBJ2-1 | TRBD2 | TRBV5-1 | TGCGCCAGCAACTCAGGACTAGCGGGAGGAAAATACAATGAGCAGTTCTTC | CASNSGLAGGKYNEQFF
NA | TRBJ2-2 | NA | TRBV12-5 | TGTGCTAGTGGTTTGCCGCCGGGGGATGGGACCGGGGAGCTGTTTTTT | CASGLPPGDGTGELFF
NA | TRBJ2-7 | TRBD2 | TRBV2 | TGTGCCAGCACCGTGACTAGCGGGATCGACGAGCAGTACTTC | CASTVTSGIDEQYF
NA | TRBJ1-2 | TRBD1 | TRBV7-4 | TGTGCCAGCAGCTCCCGCGGCCGCGACAGGGGAAGAGGCTACACCTTC | CASSSRGRDRGRGYTF
NA | TRBJ1-2 | NA | TRBV11-2 | TGTGCCAGCAGCTTAGAGGGGCAGGGATACTATGGCTACACCTTC | CASSLEGQGYYGYTF
NA | TRBJ2-5 | TRBD2 | TRBV14 | TGTGCCAGCAGCCCGGGACTAGCGGGAACGTACCAAGAGACCCAGTACTTC | CASSPGLAGTYQETQYF
NA | TRBJ2-3 | NA | TRBV7-9 | TGTGCCAGCAGCTTCTCACAGGCGGAAAGCACAGATACGCAGTATTTT | CASSFSQAESTDTQYF
NA | TRBJ2-1 | NA | TRBV7-9 | TGTGCCAGCAGCTCCCCTCAGCGGCCCTCCTACAATGAGCAGTTCTTC | CASSSPQRPSYNEQFF
NA | TRBJ2-3 | NA | TRBV5-4 | TGTGCCAGCAGCTTCCCCGGTGTAAATAGCACAGATACGCAGTATTTT | CASSFPGVNSTDTQYF
NA | TRBJ1-2 | NA | TRBV7-9 | TGTGCCAGCAGCTTAGCGGGTGGCCGTTTCGGGGGCTACACCTTC | CASSLAGGRFGGYTF
NA | TRBJ2-5 | NA | TRBV5-6 | TGTGCCAGCAACCTCCGGGTGGGGGGGCAAGTGAAGACCCAGTACTTC | CASNLRVGGQVKTQYF
NA | TRBJ1-1 | NA | TRBV9 | TGTGCCAGCAGCGTAGTGACGGGACAGAACACTGAAGCTTTCTTT | CASSVVTGQNTEAFF
NA | TRBJ2-7 | NA | TRBV28 | TGTGCCAGCAGCCCTCGAGGGCCCGATCCCTACGAGCAGTACTTC | CASSPRGPDPYEQYF
NA | TRBJ2-2 | NA | TRBV25-1 | TGTGCCAGCAGTGGCGGAGACACCGGGGAGCTGTTTTTT | CASSGGDTGELFF
NA | TRBJ2-3 | TRBD2 | TRBV11-3 | TGTGCCAGCAGCTTAAATTTTGCTAGCGGGGGCACAGATACGCAGTATTTT | CASSLNFASGGTDTQYF